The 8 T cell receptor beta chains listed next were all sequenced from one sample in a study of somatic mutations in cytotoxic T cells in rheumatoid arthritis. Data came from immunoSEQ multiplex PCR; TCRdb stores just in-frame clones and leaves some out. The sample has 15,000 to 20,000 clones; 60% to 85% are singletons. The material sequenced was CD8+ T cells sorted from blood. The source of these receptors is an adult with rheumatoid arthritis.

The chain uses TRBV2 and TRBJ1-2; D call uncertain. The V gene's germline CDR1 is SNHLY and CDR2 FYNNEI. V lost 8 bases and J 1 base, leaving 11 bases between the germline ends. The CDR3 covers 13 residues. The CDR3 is CASQSRDNYGYTF. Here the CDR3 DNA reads TGTGCCAGCCAGAGTAGGGATAACTATGGCTACACCTTC.

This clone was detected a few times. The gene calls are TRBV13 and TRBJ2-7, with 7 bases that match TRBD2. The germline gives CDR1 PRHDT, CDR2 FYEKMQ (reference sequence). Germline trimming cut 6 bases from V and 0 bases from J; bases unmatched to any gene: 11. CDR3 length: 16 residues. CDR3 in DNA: TGTGCCAGCAGTTCGGGAGGAGGATCTAGCTCCTACGAGCAGTACTTC. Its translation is CASSSGGGSSSYEQYF.

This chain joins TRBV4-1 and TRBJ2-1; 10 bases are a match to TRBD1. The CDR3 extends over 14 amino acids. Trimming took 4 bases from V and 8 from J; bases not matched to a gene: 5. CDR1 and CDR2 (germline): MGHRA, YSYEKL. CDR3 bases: TGCGCCAGCAGCCTCGGACAGGGGGACGATGAGCAGTTCTTC. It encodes CASSLGQGDDEQFF.

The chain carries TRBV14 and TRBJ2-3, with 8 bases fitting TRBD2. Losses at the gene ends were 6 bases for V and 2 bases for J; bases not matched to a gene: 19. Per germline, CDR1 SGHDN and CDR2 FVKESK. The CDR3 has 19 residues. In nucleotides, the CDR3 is TGTGCCAGCAGTTCTTTTGGGACTAGTGGGACCAAGCCCACAGATACGCAGTATTTT. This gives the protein CASSSFGTSGTKPTDTQYF.

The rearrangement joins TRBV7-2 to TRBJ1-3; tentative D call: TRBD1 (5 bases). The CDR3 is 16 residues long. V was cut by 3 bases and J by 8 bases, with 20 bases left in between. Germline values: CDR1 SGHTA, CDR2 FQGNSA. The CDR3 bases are TGTGCCAGCAGCTTGATACAGGATAACGCAAGGGACACCATATATTTT. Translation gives CASSLIQDNARDTIYF. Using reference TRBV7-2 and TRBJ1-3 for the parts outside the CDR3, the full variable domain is GAGVSQSPSNKVTEKGKDVELRCDPISGHTALYWYRQSLGQGLEFLIYFQGNSAPDKSGLPSDRFSAERTGGSVSTLTIQRTQQEDSAVYLCASSLIQDNARDTIYFGEGSWLTVV.

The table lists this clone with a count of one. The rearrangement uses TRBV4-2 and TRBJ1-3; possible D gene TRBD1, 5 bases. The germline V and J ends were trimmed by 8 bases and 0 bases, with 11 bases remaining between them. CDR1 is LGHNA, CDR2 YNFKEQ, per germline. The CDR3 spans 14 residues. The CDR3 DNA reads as TGTGCCAGCGGGACTATAGGCTCTGGAAACACCATATATTTT. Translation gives CASGTIGSGNTIYF.

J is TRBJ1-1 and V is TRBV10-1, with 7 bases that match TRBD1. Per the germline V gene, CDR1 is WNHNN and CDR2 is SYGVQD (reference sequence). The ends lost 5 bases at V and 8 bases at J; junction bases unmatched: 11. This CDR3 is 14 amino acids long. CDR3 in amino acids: CASSPGQVSSEAFF. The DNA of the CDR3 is TGCGCCAGCAGTCCCGGACAGGTTTCCTCCGAAGCTTTCTTT.

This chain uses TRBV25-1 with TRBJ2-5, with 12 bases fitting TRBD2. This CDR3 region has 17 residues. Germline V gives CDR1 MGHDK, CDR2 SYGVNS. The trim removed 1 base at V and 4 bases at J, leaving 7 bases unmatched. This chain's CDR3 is CASSELASGGAGETQYF. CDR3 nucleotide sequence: TGTGCCAGCAGTGAATTGGCTAGCGGGGGGGCAGGAGAGACCCAGTACTTC. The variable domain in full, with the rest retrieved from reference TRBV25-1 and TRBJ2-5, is EADIYQTPRYLVIGTGKKITLECSQTMGHDKMYWYQQDPGMELHLIHYSYGVNSTEKGDLSSESTVSRIRTEHFPLTLESARPSHTSQYLCASSELASGGAGETQYFGPGTRLLVL.